This record looks at one T cell receptor beta chain sequence and its context. Its antigen remains unknown. The data were taken from a study of cytomegalovirus exposure and HLA in healthy donors. Study information: Researchers found that about 84% of about 400 genotyped donors fell within the Caucasian-associated ancestry cluster. Points from the study as a whole: A later analysis by the authors found several of the most significant clusters apparently linked to common viral pathogens. Overall, approximately 150 TCR beta chains were annotated as cytomegalovirus-associated. From TCR beta sequences, most subjects' HLA-A and HLA-B alleles were reportedly predicted accurately.

The PCR contained 60 Vbeta and 13 Jbeta primers. TCRdb's table, derived via immunoSEQ multiplex PCR, lists solely in-frame clones and lacks some. The top ten hold roughly 2.8% of the sample, which has over 150,000 clones, 65% to 80% seen once. The CDR3 sequence is 14 residues long. CDR1 is MNHNY, CDR2 SVGAGI, per germline (reference sequence). J lost 5 bases, V lost 6 bases, and 9 bases had no gene match. V and J are TRBV6-6 and TRBJ1-1; 7 bases align to TRBD1. The source is a man younger than 30 in good health and CMV-seronegative. Material for sequencing was PBMCs. The CDR3 sequence: CASSSQGTGTEAFF. The CDR3 coding sequence is TGTGCCAGCAGCTCACAGGGGACTGGAACTGAAGCTTTCTTT.